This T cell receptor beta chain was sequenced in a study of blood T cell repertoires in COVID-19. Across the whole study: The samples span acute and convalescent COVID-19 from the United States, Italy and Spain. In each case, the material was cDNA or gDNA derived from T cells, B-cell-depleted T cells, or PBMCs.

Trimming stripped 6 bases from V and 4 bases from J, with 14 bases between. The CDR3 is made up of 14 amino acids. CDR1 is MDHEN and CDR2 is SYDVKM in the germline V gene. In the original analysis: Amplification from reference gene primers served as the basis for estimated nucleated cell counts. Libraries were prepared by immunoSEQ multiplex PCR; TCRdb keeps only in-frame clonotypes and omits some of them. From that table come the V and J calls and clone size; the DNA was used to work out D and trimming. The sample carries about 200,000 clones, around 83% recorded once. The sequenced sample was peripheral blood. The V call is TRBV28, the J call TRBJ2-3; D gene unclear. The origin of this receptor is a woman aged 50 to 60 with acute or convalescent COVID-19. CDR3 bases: TGTGCCAGCAGCTCGAGCGAGAAGGCAGATACGCAGTATTTT. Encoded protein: CASSSSEKADTQYF.